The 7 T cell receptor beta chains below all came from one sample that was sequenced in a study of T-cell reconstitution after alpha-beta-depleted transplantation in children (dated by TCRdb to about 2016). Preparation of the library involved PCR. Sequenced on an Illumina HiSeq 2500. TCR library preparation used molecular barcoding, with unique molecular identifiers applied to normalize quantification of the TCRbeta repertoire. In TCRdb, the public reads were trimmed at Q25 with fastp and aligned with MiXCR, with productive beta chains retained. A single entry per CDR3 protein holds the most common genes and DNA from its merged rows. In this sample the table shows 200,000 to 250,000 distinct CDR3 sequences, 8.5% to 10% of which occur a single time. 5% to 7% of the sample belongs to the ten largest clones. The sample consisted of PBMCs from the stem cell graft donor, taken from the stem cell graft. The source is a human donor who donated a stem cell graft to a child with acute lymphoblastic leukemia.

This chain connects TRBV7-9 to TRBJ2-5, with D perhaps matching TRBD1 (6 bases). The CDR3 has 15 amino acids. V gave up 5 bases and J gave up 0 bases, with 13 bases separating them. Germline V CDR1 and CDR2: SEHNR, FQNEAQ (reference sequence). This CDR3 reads CASSTDRINQETQYF. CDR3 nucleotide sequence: TGTGCCAGCAGCACCGACAGGATCAACCAAGAGACCCAGTACTTC.

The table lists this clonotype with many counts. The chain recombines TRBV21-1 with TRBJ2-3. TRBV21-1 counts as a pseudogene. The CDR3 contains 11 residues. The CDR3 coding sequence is TGTGCCAGCCCCACACAAGATACGCAGTATTTT. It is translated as CASPTQDTQYF.

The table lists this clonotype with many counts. The chain's CDR3 is CASSDGSLNTEAFF. The DNA for the CDR3 is TGTGCCAGTAGTGACGGGAGCTTGAACACTGAAGCTTTCTTT. The chain joins TRBV19 to TRBJ1-1; D remains ambiguous. CDR3 length: 14 amino acids. Germline CDR1 is LNHDA and CDR2 is SQIVND (reference sequence). V was trimmed by 5 bases and J by 0 bases, leaving 10 bases between them.

The CDR3 region has the DNA TGCGCCAGCAGCTTAGGGGGGAGGGAGGAGCAGTACTTC. Translating it yields CASSLGGREEQYF. This chain uses TRBV5-1 with TRBJ2-7; D possibly corresponds to TRBD2 (7 bases). CDR1 is SGHRS, CDR2 YFSETQ, per germline. The CDR3 sequence is 13 residues long. Trimming removed 2 bases at V and 7 bases at J, with 13 bases between.

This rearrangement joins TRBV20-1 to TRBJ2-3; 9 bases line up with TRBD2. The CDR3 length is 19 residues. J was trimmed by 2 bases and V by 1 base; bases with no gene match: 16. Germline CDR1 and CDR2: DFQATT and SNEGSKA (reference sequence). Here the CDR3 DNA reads TGCAGTGCTAGAGCACCTTCGGGGATAGCGGGGGCCCTCACAGATACGCAGTATTTT. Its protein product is CSARAPSGIAGALTDTQYF.

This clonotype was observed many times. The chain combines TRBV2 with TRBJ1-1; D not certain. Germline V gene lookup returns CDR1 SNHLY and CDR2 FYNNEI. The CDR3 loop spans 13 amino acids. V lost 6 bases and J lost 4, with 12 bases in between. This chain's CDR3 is CASRIFGSTEAFF. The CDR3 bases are TGTGCCAGCAGGATTTTTGGATCCACTGAAGCTTTCTTT.

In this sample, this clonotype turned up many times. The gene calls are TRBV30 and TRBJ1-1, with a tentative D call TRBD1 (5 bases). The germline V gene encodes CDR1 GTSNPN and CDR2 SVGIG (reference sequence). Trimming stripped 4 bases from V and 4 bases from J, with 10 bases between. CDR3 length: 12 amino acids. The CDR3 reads CAWTNQGTEAFF. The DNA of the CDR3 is TGTGCCTGGACGAACCAGGGCACTGAAGCTTTCTTT.